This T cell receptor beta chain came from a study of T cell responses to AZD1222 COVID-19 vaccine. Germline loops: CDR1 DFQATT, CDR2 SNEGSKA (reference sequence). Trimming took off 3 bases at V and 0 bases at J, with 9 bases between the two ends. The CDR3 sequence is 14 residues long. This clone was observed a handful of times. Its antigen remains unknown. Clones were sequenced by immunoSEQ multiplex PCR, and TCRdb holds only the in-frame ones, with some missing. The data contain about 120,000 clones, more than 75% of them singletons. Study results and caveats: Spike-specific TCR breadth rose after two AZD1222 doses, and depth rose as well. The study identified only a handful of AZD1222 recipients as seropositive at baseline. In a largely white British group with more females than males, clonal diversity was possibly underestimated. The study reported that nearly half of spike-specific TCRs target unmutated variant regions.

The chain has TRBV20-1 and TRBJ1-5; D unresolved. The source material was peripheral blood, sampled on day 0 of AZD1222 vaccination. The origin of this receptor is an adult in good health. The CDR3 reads CSASNQASNQPQHF. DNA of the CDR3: TGCAGTGCTAGTAACCAGGCTAGCAATCAGCCCCAGCATTTT.